The 21 T cell receptor beta chains presented below share a single source sample, sequenced in a study of CD8+CD57+ T cells in acquired aplastic anemia. CDR3 and TCR beta VDJ profiling relied on genomic DNA as the template. TCRdb reprocessed the reads via MiXCR and lists one record per CDR3 protein. The sample contains around 64,000 distinct CDR3 sequences, over 45% of which appear only once. Sequencing input: sorted CD4+, CD8+, or CD8+CD57+ T cells (not recorded which) from PBMCs. These receptors all stem from a human donor in good health, serving as a control.

This clonotype is judged medium-sized. V is TRBV20-1 and J is TRBJ2-7; D is perhaps TRBD2 (5 bases). Germline loops: CDR1 DFQATT, CDR2 SNEGSKA (reference sequence). The CDR3 loop spans 15 amino acids. V dropped 5 bases and J dropped 4 bases, with 21 bases sitting between them. The DNA of the CDR3 is TGCAGTGCTGGCCCGAGCCCTATACGGGAATACGAGCAGTACTTC. Residues: CSAGPSPIREYEQYF.

This clonotype is a singleton in its sample. A read error may account for a junction end that differs from germline. This chain links TRBV10-3 with TRBJ1-1; no clear D. The CDR3 totals 15 residues. Per germline, CDR1 ENHRY and CDR2 SYGVKD. CDR3 in amino acids: CAISASGTLNTEAFF. CDR3 DNA: TGTGCCATCAGTGCCTCCGGAACCCTGAACACTGAAGCATTCTTT.

V usage is TRBV10-3 and J usage is TRBJ2-7; TRBD1 might be the D (5 bases). Germline V lookup: CDR1 ENHRY, CDR2 SYGVKD. With 0 bases removed from V and 2 bases from J, the gap between germline ends came to 8 bases. The CDR3 is 14 amino acids. The DNA of the CDR3 is TGTGCCATCAGTGAGTCAGGGGTGGCCTACGAGCAGTACTTC. It yields the protein CAISESGVAYEQYF.

The V and J genes are TRBV29-1 and TRBJ2-1; TRBD2 matches 7 bases. J lost 6 bases, V lost 4 bases, and 6 bases had no gene match. CDR1 and CDR2 from the germline V gene are SQVTM and ANQGSEA. The CDR3 is 13 amino acids. The CDR3 DNA reads TGCAGCGTTGGAGCTAGCGGAGCCAATGAGCAGTTCTTC. It encodes CSVGASGANEQFF.

This clonotype was seen more than once but under ten times. The chain joins TRBV29-1 to TRBJ2-5, with D possibly TRBD1 on 6 matching bases. This CDR3 has 12 amino acids. The germline V gene encodes CDR1 SQVTM and CDR2 ANQGSEA. The V gene lost 4 bases and the J gene lost 7 bases, with 13 bases spanning the gap. The CDR3 DNA reads as TGCAGCGTTGGCATGGCAGGGGTGACCCAGTACTTC. The encoded protein is CSVGMAGVTQYF. The entire variable domain, with the rest obtained from reference TRBV29-1 and TRBJ2-5, is as follows: SAVISQKPSRDICQRGTSLTIQCQVDSQVTMMFWYRQQPGQSLTLIATANQGSEATYESGFVIDKFPISRPNLTFSTLTVSNMSPEDSSIYLCSVGMAGVTQYFGPGTRLLVL.

This chain links TRBV6-4 with TRBJ2-2, with D perhaps TRBD1 (5 bases). The V end lost 0 bases, the J end lost 6 bases, and 8 bases lay between the germline ends. The CDR3 contains 14 residues. Germline loops: CDR1 MRHNA, CDR2 SNTAGT. This chain's CDR3 is CASSDSGRAGELFF. CDR3 coding DNA: TGTGCCAGCAGTGACTCGGGGCGCGCCGGGGAGCTGTTTTTT.

The DNA for the CDR3 is TGTGCCAGCAGCGTAGGGGGGAGGGGCACCTACGAGCAGTACTTC. Residues: CASSVGGRGTYEQYF. V is TRBV9 and J is TRBJ2-7; 7 nucleotides agree with TRBD2. V lost 0 bases, J lost 2 bases, and 5 bases stayed unmatched. CDR1 is SGDLS and CDR2 is YYNGEE in the germline V gene. The CDR3 consists of 15 residues.

This chain links TRBV7-8 with TRBJ2-7, with D perhaps TRBD1 (6 bases). Germline loops: CDR1 SGHVS, CDR2 FQNEAQ. Deletions cut 1 base from V and 2 bases from J, with 12 bases between. The CDR3 is 15 amino acids. The CDR3 DNA reads as TGTGCCAGCAGCTTAGAGGCACAGGGCCCCTACGAGCAGTACTTC. Translated, it gives CASSLEAQGPYEQYF.

With respect to this clonotype: One end of the junction fails to match germline, which may point to a read error. V is TRBV10-3 and J is TRBJ1-2, with no clear D. Per the germline V gene, CDR1 is ENHRY and CDR2 is SYGVKD. The CDR3 extends over 11 amino acids. CDR3 amino acids: CAISPGYGNTF. CDR3 sequence (DNA): TGTGCCATCAGTCCGGGGTATGGCAACACCTTC.

By share, this clonotype ranks as medium-sized. The V and J genes are TRBV7-6 and TRBJ2-1; D is possibly TRBD2 (5 bases). CDR1 and CDR2 (germline): SGHVS, FNYEAQ. The CDR3 sequence is 13 residues long. The ends were cut back, 7 bases at V and 5 bases at J, with 12 bases in the middle. Written as DNA, the CDR3 is TGTGCCAGCAACTCAGAGCGGCACAATGAGCAGTTCTTC. This sequence encodes CASNSERHNEQFF.

The chain carries TRBV29-1 and TRBJ1-5; 10 nucleotides agree with TRBD1. Per germline, CDR1 SQVTM and CDR2 ANQGSEA. This CDR3 region has 13 residues. V shed 7 bases, J shed 7 bases, and the junction held 7 bases outside the gene matches. The CDR3 reads CSARDRGDQPQHF. CDR3 bases: TGCAGCGCCAGGGACAGGGGAGACCAGCCCCAGCATTTT. The full variable domain, in which reference TRBV29-1 and TRBJ1-5 provide the parts outside the CDR3, is SAVISQKPSRDICQRGTSLTIQCQVDSQVTMMFWYRQQPGQSLTLIATANQGSEATYESGFVIDKFPISRPNLTFSTLTVSNMSPEDSSIYLCSARDRGDQPQHFGDGTRLSIL.

At least ten counts were recorded for this clonotype. The genes are TRBV19 and TRBJ2-1; 9 bases line up with TRBD2. From germline, CDR1 is LNHDA and CDR2 SQIVND (reference sequence). The junction had 3 bases not matched to a gene; V was cut back by 3 bases and J by 6 bases. The CDR3 runs 14 residues. CDR3 sequence: CASSMAGGINEQFF. CDR3 DNA: TGTGCCAGTAGTATGGCGGGAGGGATCAATGAGCAGTTCTTC.

Comments on this clonotype: This may arise from a read error, as a much more abundant clone is one base away. V is TRBV24-1 and J is TRBJ2-1, with 7 bases fitting TRBD2. Germline loops: CDR1 KGHDR, CDR2 SFDVKD. The CDR3 runs 15 residues. CDR3 region: CASSFAGVRYNGQFF. For the CDR3, the DNA is TGTGCCAGCAGCTTCGCGGGAGTCCGTTACAATGGGCAGTTCTTC.

This clonotype has ten or more counts. The J gene is TRBJ2-2, the V gene TRBV5-1, with TRBD1 as a possible D gene (6 bases). V was shortened by 2 bases and J by 4 bases, with 6 bases between the two germline ends. This CDR3 spans 13 amino acids. CDR1 and CDR2 (germline): SGHRS, YFSETQ. CDR3 residues: CASSLGGTGELFF. The CDR3 nucleotides are TGCGCCAGCAGCTTAGGGGGCACCGGGGAGCTGTTTTTT.

J is TRBJ1-6 and V is TRBV5-6, with 11 bases identical to TRBD1. The V and J ends lost 0 bases and 18 bases, in that order; junction bases with no gene match: 8. The CDR3 spans 14 residues. Germline V gene sequence: CDR1 SGHDT, CDR2 YYEEEE. Written as DNA, the CDR3 is TGTGCCAGCAGCTTGGGCGGGACAGGGGGAGAAGCCCACTTT. It encodes CASSLGGTGGEAHF.

The chain links TRBV6-1 to TRBJ2-5, with TRBD1 matching 10 bases. The CDR3 length is 14 residues. With 5 bases clipped from V and 4 bases from J, the junction kept 4 bases outside the gene matches. From germline, CDR1 is MNHNS and CDR2 SASEGT. The CDR3 DNA sequence: TGTGCCAGCAGTACCGGGACAGGGGTAGAGACCCAGTACTTC. Translation: CASSTGTGVETQYF.

The chain couples TRBV7-2 to TRBJ1-6; D perhaps matches TRBD1 (6 bases). Germline-derived CDR1 and CDR2 are SGHTA and FQGNSA. Trimming pared 6 bases from V and 7 bases from J, leaving 10 bases between. The CDR3 extends over 13 amino acids. CDR3 region: CASRMDSNSPLHF. CDR3 nucleotides: TGTGCCAGCAGGATGGACAGCAATTCACCCCTCCACTTT.

The rearrangement joins TRBV7-2 to TRBJ1-5, with a weak D call TRBD1 (5 bases). The CDR3 loop spans 13 amino acids. Germline V gene data show CDR1 as SGHTA and CDR2 as FQGNSA. V dropped 5 bases and J dropped 5 bases, with 10 bases sitting between them. CDR3 sequence: CASSRVGDQPQHF. The CDR3 DNA is TGTGCCAGCAGCCGGGTGGGGGATCAGCCCCAGCATTTT. Variable domain in full (rest from reference TRBV7-2 and TRBJ1-5): GAGVSQSPSNKVTEKGKDVELRCDPISGHTALYWYRQSLGQGLEFLIYFQGNSAPDKSGLPSDRFSAERTGGSVSTLTIQRTQQEDSAVYLCASSRVGDQPQHFGDGTRLSIL.

V is TRBV9 and J is TRBJ1-1, with a weak D call TRBD1 (6 bases). The CDR3 totals 15 residues. Germline CDR1 reads SGDLS; CDR2 reads YYNGEE. The V end lost 4 bases, the J end lost 2 bases, and 15 bases lay between the germline ends. The CDR3 nucleotides read TGTGCCAGCAGCCGAAATGACAGGTCCAACACTGAAGCTTTCTTT. Translating gives CASSRNDRSNTEAFF.

The J gene is TRBJ2-7, the V gene TRBV6-1; 7 nucleotides line up with TRBD1. The CDR3 covers 13 residues. The J segment lost 4 bases and the V segment lost 5 bases, leaving 5 bases of the junction unmatched. Germline V CDR1 and CDR2: MNHNS, SASEGT. This CDR3 reads CASSLDRRYEQYF. DNA for the CDR3: TGTGCCAGCAGTCTGGACAGGAGGTACGAGCAGTACTTC.

On this clonotype: Since a much larger clone is just one base distant, this may be a read error. This chain links TRBV5-6 with TRBJ1-6; D gene uncertain. Trimming took off 2 bases at V and 3 bases at J, with 12 bases between the two ends. The CDR3 has 16 amino acids. In germline, CDR1 is SGHDT, CDR2 YYEEEE. The CDR3 region has the DNA TGTGCCAGCAGCTTTGGGGAGGGCGGCTATAATTCACCCCTCCACTTT. This sequence encodes CASSFGEGGYNSPLHF.